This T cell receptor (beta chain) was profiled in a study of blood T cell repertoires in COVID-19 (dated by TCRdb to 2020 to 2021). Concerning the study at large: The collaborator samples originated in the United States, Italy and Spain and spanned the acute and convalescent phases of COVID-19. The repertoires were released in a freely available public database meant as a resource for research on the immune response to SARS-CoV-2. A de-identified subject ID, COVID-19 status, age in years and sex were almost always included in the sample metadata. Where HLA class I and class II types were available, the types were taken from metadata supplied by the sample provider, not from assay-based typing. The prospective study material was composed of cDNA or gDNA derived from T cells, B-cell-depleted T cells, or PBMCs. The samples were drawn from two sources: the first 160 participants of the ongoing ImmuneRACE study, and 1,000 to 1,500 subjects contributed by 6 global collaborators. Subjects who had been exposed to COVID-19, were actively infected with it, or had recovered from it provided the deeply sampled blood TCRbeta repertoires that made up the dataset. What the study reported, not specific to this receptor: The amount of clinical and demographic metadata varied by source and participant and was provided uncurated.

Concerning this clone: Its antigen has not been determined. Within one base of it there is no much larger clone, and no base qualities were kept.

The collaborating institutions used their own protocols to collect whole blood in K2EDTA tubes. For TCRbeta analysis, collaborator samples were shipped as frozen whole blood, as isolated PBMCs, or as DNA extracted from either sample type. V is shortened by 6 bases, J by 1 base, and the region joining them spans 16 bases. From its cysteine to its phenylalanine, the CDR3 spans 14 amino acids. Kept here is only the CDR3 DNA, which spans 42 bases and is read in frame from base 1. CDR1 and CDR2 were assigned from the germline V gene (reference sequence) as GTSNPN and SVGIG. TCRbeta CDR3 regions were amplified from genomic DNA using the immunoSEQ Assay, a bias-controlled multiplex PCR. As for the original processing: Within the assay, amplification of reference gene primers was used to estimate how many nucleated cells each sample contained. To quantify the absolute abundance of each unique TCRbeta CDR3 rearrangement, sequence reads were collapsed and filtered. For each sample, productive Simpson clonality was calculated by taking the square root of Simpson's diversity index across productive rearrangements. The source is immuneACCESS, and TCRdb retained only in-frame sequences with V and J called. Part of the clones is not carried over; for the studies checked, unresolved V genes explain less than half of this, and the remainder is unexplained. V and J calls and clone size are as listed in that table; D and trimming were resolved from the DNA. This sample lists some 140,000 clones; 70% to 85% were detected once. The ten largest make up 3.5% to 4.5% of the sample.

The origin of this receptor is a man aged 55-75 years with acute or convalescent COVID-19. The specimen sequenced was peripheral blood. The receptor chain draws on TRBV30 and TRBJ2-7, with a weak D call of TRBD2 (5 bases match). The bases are TGTGCCTGTATGTTCTCGGGAATGTCCTACGAGCAGTACTTC. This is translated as CACMFSGMSYEQYF.